The 8 T cell receptor beta chains below all came from one sample that was sequenced in a study of CXCR3-negative and CXCR3-positive naive CD8 T cells (dated by TCRdb to between 2018 and 2021). Sequencing instrument: NextSeq 550. The Human TCR Profiling Kit (MiLaboratory) was used to make UMI-labeled 5' RACE TRB cDNA libraries. TCRdb reprocessed the reads and provides one entry for every CDR3 protein sequence; no DNA is given. The sample table holds over 70,000 distinct CDR3 sequences. The ten top clones hold almost 0.55% of the sample. The study at large found these results: TRB CDR3s from CXCR3-positive naive cells showed higher hydrophobicity (lower Kidera factor 4), lower energy, and higher strength and volume indices than CXCR3-negative naive cells.

Antigen specificity for these receptors is unknown. What was sequenced was naive CXCR3+ CD8+ T cells from blood. The cell subset or site label on this specimen signifies: CD45RO-CCR7+CD27+CD95- naive CD8+ T cells expressing CXCR3 (TNR3+). These receptors were collected from a human donor in good health. Some clones in this sample may be carry-over from other donors' samples.

The chain couples TRBV7-9 to TRBJ2-3. Germline CDR1 reads SEHNR; CDR2 reads FQNEAQ (reference sequence). This CDR3 region has 14 residues. CDR3 region: CASSSTASTDTQYF.

The chain has TRBV12-3 or TRBV12-4 and TRBJ2-1; as DNA is missing, the TRBD1 call by TCRdb cannot be tested. The CDR3 length is 12 residues. CDR3 loop: CASTSGSHEQFF.

The V gene is TRBV4-2, the J gene TRBJ2-1; TCRdb proposes TRBD2, but this gene call is untestable without DNA. This CDR3 has 17 residues. Germline CDR1 LGHNA, CDR2 YNFKEQ. The CDR3 is CASSQKLATSSYNEQFF.

The V gene is TRBV12-3 or TRBV12-4, the J gene TRBJ2-1. This CDR3 comprises 14 residues. CDR3 region: CASRRQSSYNEQFF.

The chain carries TRBV7-2 and TRBJ2-1; with no DNA, the TCRdb D assignment of TRBD1 cannot be verified. Germline V CDR1 and CDR2: SGHTA, FQGNSA. This CDR3 region has 16 residues. Here the CDR3 reads CASSSDRGRWVNEQFF.

This rearrangement joins TRBV4-3 to TRBJ1-6. Germline V gives CDR1 LGHNA, CDR2 YSLEER. The CDR3 loop spans 16 amino acids. CDR3 residues: CASSHSGSSYNSPLHF.

The rearrangement joins TRBV4-1 to TRBJ2-7; TCRdb's D call of TRBD1 is untestable without DNA. Germline CDR1 reads MGHRA; CDR2 reads YSYEKL. The CDR3 runs 15 residues. The CDR3 spells CASSQEPDRMYEQYF.

This chain uses TRBV29-1 with TRBJ2-5; TCRdb's assignment of TRBD1 cannot be checked, as there is no DNA. This CDR3 has 16 amino acids. Germline CDR1 is SQVTM and CDR2 is ANQGSEA. The CDR3 is CSVEPFGDPGGETQYF.